Described below is a single TCR beta chain sequence and its context. CDR3 size: 14 residues. V was pared by 4 bases and J by 5 bases, with 13 bases between. CDR1 and CDR2 from the germline V gene are KGHDR and SFDVKD. In the source study's methods: Amplification of reference gene primers provided the estimated nucleated cell counts. The data were produced by immunoSEQ multiplex PCR, yet TCRdb's version contains in-frame clones alone and is incomplete. The V and J calls and the clone size are those of that table, but D and trimming were determined from the DNA. The table shows 200,000 or so clones, with roughly 80% occurring only once. This sample was taken from a study of blood T cell repertoires in COVID-19. Study as a whole: The United States, Italy and Spain provided the acute and convalescent COVID-19 samples. T cells, B-cell-depleted T cells, or PBMCs provided the cDNA or gDNA that served as material.

The receptor's source is a man aged 55 to 70 with active or convalescent COVID-19. This chain uses TRBV24-1 with TRBJ2-5; maybe TRBD1 (7 bases). Sequencing used peripheral blood. CDR3 coding DNA: TGTGCCACCAGTGAACGGAGGGGGCACGAGACCCAGTACTTC. This sequence encodes CATSERRGHETQYF.